This T cell receptor beta chain was recovered during a study of CD8+CD57+ T cells in acquired aplastic anemia (dated by TCRdb to the late 2010s). Notes on the research overall: DNA extracted from sorted CD4+ and CD8+ cells had a mean of about 3 ug, with a range of roughly 0.18 to 27.4 ug. A CD8+CD57+ expansion meant a frequency higher than the mean frequency seen in healthy subjects. The full study reports these points: Between patients and healthy controls, no significant difference in CD8+ Simpson's diversity was found (P=0.060). Around 27 CD8+ CDR3 sequences were found to be shared between patients and controls, but these sequences appeared to be highly expressed in patients and within the immunodominant clones of the patients.

Genomic DNA was used as template for profiling of TCR beta VDJ combinations and CDR3 sequences. An Illumina HiSeq 2000 was the platform used for TCR repertoire sequencing. From the authors' description of their analysis: Repertoire assessment relied on Simpson's diversity index, CDR3 size and DJ length profiles, and TRBV/TRBJ rearrangement plots. The immunodominant clone was defined as the most abundant DNA sequence in deep sequencing data. CDR3 amino acid sequences were screened for sharing across subjects and were compared with published repertoires and the VDJdb database. TCRdb ran its own pipeline on the public reads, namely fastp trimming at Q25 and MiXCR clone calling, and kept in-frame beta chains. Identical CDR3 protein sequences are pooled into one entry, listed with their most common genes and DNA. The V and J calls reflect TCRdb's pipeline rather than the authors' work. The sample contains hundreds of thousands of distinct CDR3 sequences, around 46% of them found a single time. The ten largest clones add up to 6.5% to 10% of the sample.

Expansion of CD8+CD57+ cells had been shown by flow cytometry in the patients chosen for sequencing. Severe acquired aplastic anemia was diagnosed in all patients according to International Study of Aplastic Anemia and Agranulocytosis and Camitta criteria. No patient had received any therapy when blood was sampled. TCR repertoires of sorted CD4+ and CD8+ blood T cells from severe aplastic anemia patients and healthy subjects were deep-sequenced in the study. Patients were enrolled in the USA under clinicaltrials.gov protocols 00001620, 01623167, 00001397, 00071045, 00081523 and 00961064. Ficoll-Paque density gradient centrifugation was used to isolate peripheral blood mononuclear cells. Before DNA extraction, CD4+ and CD8+ T cells were sorted by FACS or by magnetic beads. This clonotype has at least ten counts. Its antigen remains undetermined. No quality values exist for individual bases; no much larger clone is one base distant.

Inclusive of the bounding cysteine and phenylalanine, the CDR3 is 12 residues long. CDR3 DNA only is kept here, 36 bases in frame from base 1. V loses 2 bases of germline sequence and J loses 4 bases, and the interval between the two ends is 3 bases. Looking up the germline V gene yields CDR1 SGHAT and CDR2 FQNNGV. The chain is made from TRBV11-2 and TRBJ1-5; no D segment can be confidently identified. Sequencing input: sorted CD4+, CD8+, or CD8+CD57+ T cells (not recorded which) from PBMCs. This TCR was sampled from a human donor with aplastic anemia. The CDR3 is CASSLHNQPQHF. The nucleotide sequence is TGTGCCAGCAGCTTACATAATCAGCCCCAGCATTTT.